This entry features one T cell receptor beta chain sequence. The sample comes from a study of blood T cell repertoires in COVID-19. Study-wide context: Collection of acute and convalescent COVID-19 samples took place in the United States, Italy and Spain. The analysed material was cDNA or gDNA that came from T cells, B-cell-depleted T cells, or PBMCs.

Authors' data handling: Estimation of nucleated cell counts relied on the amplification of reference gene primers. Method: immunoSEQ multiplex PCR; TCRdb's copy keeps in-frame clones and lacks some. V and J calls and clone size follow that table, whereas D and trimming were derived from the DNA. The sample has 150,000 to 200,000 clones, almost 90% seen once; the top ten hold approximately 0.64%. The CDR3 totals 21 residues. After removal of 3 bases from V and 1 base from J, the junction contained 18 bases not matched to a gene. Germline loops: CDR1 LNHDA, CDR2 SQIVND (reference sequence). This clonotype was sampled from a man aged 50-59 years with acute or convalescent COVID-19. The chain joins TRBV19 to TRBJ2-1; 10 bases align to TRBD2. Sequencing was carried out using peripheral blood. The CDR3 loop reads CASSIGIAGGLPFGSYNEQFF. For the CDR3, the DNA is TGTGCCAGTAGTATCGGAATAGCGGGGGGATTGCCCTTTGGGTCCTACAATGAGCAGTTCTTC.